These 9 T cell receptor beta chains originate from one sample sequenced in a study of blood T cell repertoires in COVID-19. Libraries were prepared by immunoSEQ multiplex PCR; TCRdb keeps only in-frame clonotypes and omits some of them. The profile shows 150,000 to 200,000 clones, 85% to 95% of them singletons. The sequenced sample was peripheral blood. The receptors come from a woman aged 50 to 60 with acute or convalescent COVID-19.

CDR3 bases: TGTGCCATCAGTGACGGGACAGGGGACGCCTTGGAGGGCTACACCTTC. This gives the protein CAISDGTGDALEGYTF. The J gene is TRBJ1-2, the V gene TRBV10-3, with 10 bases identical to TRBD1. The CDR3 totals 16 residues. The germline CDR1 and CDR2 sequences are ENHRY and SYGVKD. J lost 8 bases, V lost 3 bases, and 12 bases had no gene match.

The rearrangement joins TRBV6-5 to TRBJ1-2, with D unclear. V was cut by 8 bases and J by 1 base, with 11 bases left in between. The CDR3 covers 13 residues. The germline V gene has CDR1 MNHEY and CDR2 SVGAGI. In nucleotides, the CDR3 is TGTGCCAGCTCGAGCACCTATAACTATGGCTACACCTTC. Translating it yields CASSSTYNYGYTF.

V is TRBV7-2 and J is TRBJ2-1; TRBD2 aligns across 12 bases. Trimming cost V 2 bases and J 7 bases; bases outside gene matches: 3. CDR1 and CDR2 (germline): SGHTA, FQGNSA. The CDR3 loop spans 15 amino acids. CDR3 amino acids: CASSLSSGGVNEQFF. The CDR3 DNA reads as TGTGCCAGCAGCTTATCTAGCGGGGGGGTGAATGAGCAGTTCTTC.

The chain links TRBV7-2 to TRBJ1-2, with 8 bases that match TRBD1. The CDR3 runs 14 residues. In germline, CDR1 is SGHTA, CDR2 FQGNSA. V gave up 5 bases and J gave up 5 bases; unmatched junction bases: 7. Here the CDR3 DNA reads TGTGCCAGCAGCGCCCGACAGGGGAATTATGGCTACACCTTC. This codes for CASSARQGNYGYTF.

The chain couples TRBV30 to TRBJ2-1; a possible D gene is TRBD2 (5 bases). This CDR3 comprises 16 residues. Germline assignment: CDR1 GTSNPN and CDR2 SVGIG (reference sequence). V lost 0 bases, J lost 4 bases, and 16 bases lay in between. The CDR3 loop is CAWSVESDYTYNEQFF. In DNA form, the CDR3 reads TGTGCCTGGAGTGTGGAGAGTGACTACACGTACAATGAGCAGTTCTTC.

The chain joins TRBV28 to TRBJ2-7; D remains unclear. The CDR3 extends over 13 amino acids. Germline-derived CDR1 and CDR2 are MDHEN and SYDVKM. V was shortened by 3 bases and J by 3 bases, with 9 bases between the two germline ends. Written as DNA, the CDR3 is TGTGCCAGCAGTTTGGGCCCGTTCTACGAGCAGTACTTC. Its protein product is CASSLGPFYEQYF.

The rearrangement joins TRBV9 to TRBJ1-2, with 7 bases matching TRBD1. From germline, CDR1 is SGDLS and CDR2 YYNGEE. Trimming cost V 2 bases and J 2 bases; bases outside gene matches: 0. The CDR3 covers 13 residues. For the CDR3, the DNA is TGTGCCAGCAGCGTGACAGGGAACTATGGCTACACCTTC. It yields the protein CASSVTGNYGYTF.

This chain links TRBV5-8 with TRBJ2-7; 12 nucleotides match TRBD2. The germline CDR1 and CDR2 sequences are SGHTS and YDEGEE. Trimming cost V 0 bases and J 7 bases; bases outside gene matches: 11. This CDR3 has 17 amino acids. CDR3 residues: CASSLELSSGRADEQYF. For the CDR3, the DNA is TGTGCCAGCAGCTTGGAATTATCTAGCGGGAGGGCCGATGAGCAGTACTTC.

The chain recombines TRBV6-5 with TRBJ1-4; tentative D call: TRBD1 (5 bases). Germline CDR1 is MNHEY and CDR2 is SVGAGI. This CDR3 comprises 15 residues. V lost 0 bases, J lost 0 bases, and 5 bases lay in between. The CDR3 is CASSYSGATNEKLFF. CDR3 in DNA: TGTGCCAGCAGTTACTCAGGGGCAACTAATGAAAAACTGTTTTTT.